The 21 T cell receptor beta chains listed next were all sequenced from one sample in a study of blood T cell repertoires in COVID-19. Profiling relied on immunoSEQ multiplex PCR, and the TCRdb table lists in-frame clones only, not all of them. The table has about 150,000 clones, approximately 87% seen once. The sequencing input was peripheral blood. The receptor source for this set is a human donor in a cohort sampled during active COVID-19.

The rearrangement uses TRBV3-1 (or the pseudogene TRBV3-2) and TRBJ2-1; 9 bases are a match to TRBD1. The CDR3 length is 17 residues. Losses at the gene ends were 0 bases for V and 6 bases for J; bases not matched to a gene: 9. Germline V gives CDR1 LGHDT, CDR2 YNNKEL (reference sequence). The CDR3 reads CASSQDRSPGQGNEQFF. The CDR3 DNA sequence: TGTGCCAGCAGCCAAGATCGGTCCCCGGGACAGGGCAATGAGCAGTTCTTC.

The chain has TRBV29-1 and TRBJ1-1, with 10 nucleotides matching TRBD1. With 5 bases clipped from V and 1 base from J, the junction kept 10 bases outside the gene matches. The CDR3 has 16 amino acids. CDR1 and CDR2 from the germline V gene are SQVTM and ANQGSEA. DNA for the CDR3: TGCAGCGTTTTACCCCGGGACAGGGGAACGAACACTGAAGCTTTCTTT. Residues: CSVLPRDRGTNTEAFF. Drawing the rest from reference TRBV29-1 and TRBJ1-1, the complete variable domain is SAVISQKPSRDICQRGTSLTIQCQVDSQVTMMFWYRQQPGQSLTLIATANQGSEATYESGFVIDKFPISRPNLTFSTLTVSNMSPEDSSIYLCSVLPRDRGTNTEAFFGQGTRLTVV.

V and J are TRBV4-3 and TRBJ1-2; no clear D. V was shortened by 1 base and J by 6 bases, with 15 bases between the two germline ends. CDR3 size: 15 residues. Germline loops: CDR1 LGHNA, CDR2 YSLEER. CDR3 nucleotides: TGCGCCAGCAGCCAAGGTCGGCAGGTTGTTGATGGCTACACCTTC. Translation gives CASSQGRQVVDGYTF.

The chain carries TRBV2 and TRBJ2-3; 13 bases are shared with TRBD2. In germline, CDR1 is SNHLY, CDR2 FYNNEI. Trimming at V came to 4 bases and at J to 5 bases, leaving 3 bases not matched to a gene. This CDR3 is built from 15 residues. CDR3 amino acids: CASSGLAGGVDTQYF. DNA for the CDR3: TGTGCCAGCAGTGGACTAGCGGGGGGAGTAGATACGCAGTATTTT.

This chain joins TRBV7-9 and TRBJ1-2; D ambiguous. Looked up from germline, CDR1 is SEHNR and CDR2 is FQNEAQ (reference sequence). The CDR3 runs 13 residues. Trimming left V 4 bases short and J 8 bases short, with 14 bases between. The chain's CDR3 is CASSSGELWGYTF. For the CDR3, the DNA is TGTGCCAGCAGCTCTGGGGAGTTATGGGGCTACACCTTC. The whole variable domain, remainder taken from reference TRBV7-9 and TRBJ1-2, is DTGVSQNPRHKITKRGQNVTFRCDPISEHNRLYWYRQTLGQGPEFLTYFQNEAQLEKSRLLSDRFSAERPKGSFSTLEIQRTEQGDSAMYLCASSSGELWGYTFGSGTRLTVV.

The rearrangement joins TRBV6-2 or TRBV6-3 to TRBJ1-6, with TRBD1 matching over 9 bases. Trimming took 5 bases from V and 9 from J; bases not matched to a gene: 5. This CDR3 is built from 14 residues. Germline V gene data show CDR1 as MNHEY and CDR2 as SVGEGT. The CDR3 sequence is CASSMGTGSSPLHF. The CDR3 coding sequence is TGTGCCAGCAGTATGGGGACAGGGAGTTCACCCCTCCACTTT.

The J gene is TRBJ2-7, the V gene TRBV6-5; the match to TRBD1 covers 8 bases. Germline V gene sequence: CDR1 MNHEY, CDR2 SVGAGI. This CDR3 is built from 15 residues. The junction had 7 bases not matched to a gene; V was cut back by 5 bases and J by 1 base. In DNA, the CDR3 is TGTGCCAGCAGTAGTCCCGGGACAGGATCCTACGAGCAGTACGTC. Its protein product is CASSSPGTGSYEQYV.

This clone was seen a single time. The chain recombines TRBV3-1 (or the pseudogene TRBV3-2) with TRBJ2-4; 9 bases match TRBD2. J was trimmed by 2 bases and V by 2 bases; bases with no gene match: 4. This CDR3 is built from 16 residues. Germline V gene sequence: CDR1 LGHDT, CDR2 YNNKEL (reference sequence). The CDR3 protein is CASSQLRGGSKNIQYF. The CDR3, as DNA: TGTGCCAGCAGCCAACTGCGGGGGGGCTCCAAAAACATTCAGTACTTC.

The J gene is TRBJ1-2, the V gene TRBV9; D might be TRBD1 (5 bases). V was shortened by 0 bases and J by 11 bases, with 14 bases between the two germline ends. Germline CDR1 and CDR2: SGDLS and YYNGEE. The CDR3 totals 13 residues. The CDR3 loop is CASSVGQQTMYTF. The CDR3 DNA follows: TGTGCCAGCAGCGTAGGACAGCAAACGATGTACACCTTC. Looking up the rest from reference TRBV9 and TRBJ1-2 gives the full variable domain: DSGVTQTPKHLITATGQRVTLRCSPRSGDLSVYWYQQSLDQGLQFLIQYYNGEERAKGNILERFSAQQFPDLHSELNLSSLELGDSALYFCASSVGQQTMYTFGSGTRLTVV.

The genes are TRBV19 and TRBJ2-2; the D gene is possibly TRBD2 (6 bases). Germline V gives CDR1 LNHDA, CDR2 SQIVND (reference sequence). Trimming took 5 bases from V and 3 from J, leaving 10 bases between them. CDR3 size: 14 residues. CDR3 protein: CASSRGLDTGELFF. The CDR3, as DNA: TGTGCCAGTAGTCGGGGACTCGACACCGGGGAGCTGTTTTTT.

This chain joins TRBV7-9 and TRBJ1-1; unclear D gene. The V and J ends lost 1 base and 0 bases respectively, with 9 bases between them. Germline-derived CDR1 and CDR2 are SEHNR and FQNEAQ (reference sequence). The CDR3 spans 15 residues. The DNA of the CDR3 is TGTGCCAGCAGCTTAGGCGGTTACGTGAACACTGAAGCTTTCTTT. Amino acids: CASSLGGYVNTEAFF.

V and J are TRBV6-2 or TRBV6-3 and TRBJ1-5; D not resolved. There are 14 residues in the CDR3. Germline CDR1 is MNHEY and CDR2 is SVGEGT. The ends were cut back, 2 bases at V and 7 bases at J, with 12 bases in the middle. CDR3 amino acids: CASSYDTMAQPQHF. The DNA for the CDR3 is TGTGCCAGCAGTTACGATACGATGGCACAGCCCCAGCATTTT.

V and J are TRBV10-3 and TRBJ2-5; 8 bases map to TRBD2. The CDR3 spans 11 residues. Germline V gene data show CDR1 as ENHRY and CDR2 as SYGVKD. V was clipped by 11 bases and J by 5 bases; unmatched bases: 4. CDR3 bases: TGTGCCGTCTTAGCGGGGGAGACCCAGTACTTC. Amino acids: CAVLAGETQYF.

V usage is TRBV6-5 and J usage is TRBJ1-2; the D gene is possibly TRBD1 (6 bases). The germline V and J ends were trimmed by 10 bases and 2 bases, with 17 bases remaining between them. CDR1 and CDR2 from the germline V gene are MNHEY and SVGAGI. The length of the CDR3 is 14 residues. The CDR3 DNA is TGTGCCACCACGAGGGACAACTTAAACTATGGCTACACCTTC. The encoded protein is CATTRDNLNYGYTF.

V usage is TRBV11-3 and J usage is TRBJ2-1; 9 bases are shared with TRBD1. J gave up 4 bases and V 5 bases, and 9 bases lay outside the gene matches. In germline, CDR1 is SGHNT, CDR2 YENEEA. This CDR3 is 16 amino acids long. The CDR3 DNA is TGTGCCAGCAGCCCAGGGGGACAGGGCTTTTACAATGAGCAGTTCTTC. Its translation is CASSPGGQGFYNEQFF.

This rearrangement joins TRBV27 to TRBJ1-5; D perhaps matches TRBD1 (6 bases). Germline CDR1 MNHEY, CDR2 SMNVEV (reference sequence). Trimming took 6 bases from V and 1 from J, leaving 16 bases between them. The CDR3 extends over 16 amino acids. CDR3 DNA: TGTGCCAGCAGGGGGGGGGCAGGGGCGAGCAATCAGCCCCAGCATTTT. This sequence encodes CASRGGAGASNQPQHF.

The CDR3 nucleotides read TGTGCCAGCAGCCAAGGGGTGACCAAAAACATTCAGTACTTC. Translation: CASSQGVTKNIQYF. This chain uses TRBV11-3 with TRBJ2-4, with TRBD1 as a possible D gene (5 bases). Germline loops: CDR1 SGHNT, CDR2 YENEEA. The CDR3 runs to 14 residues. V lost 5 bases and J lost 2, with 10 bases in between.

The chain carries TRBV14 and TRBJ2-1; D might be TRBD2 (5 bases). CDR1 SGHDN and CDR2 FVKESK come from the germline V gene. Trimming took off 4 bases at V and 6 bases at J, with 19 bases between the two ends. The CDR3 runs 16 residues. The CDR3: CASSRSGSGATNEQFF. As DNA, the CDR3 is TGTGCCAGCAGCCGAAGCGGCAGCGGCGCTACCAATGAGCAGTTCTTC.

This clone was seen once. V and J are TRBV14 and TRBJ2-7; TRBD2 might be the D (5 bases). There are 13 residues in the CDR3. Germline values: CDR1 SGHDN, CDR2 FVKESK. Deletions cut 1 base from V and 6 bases from J, with 10 bases between. In DNA form, the CDR3 reads TGTGCCAGCAGCCAAGGGGGAGTGGTCGAGCAGTACTTC. Protein: CASSQGGVVEQYF.

The chain recombines TRBV3-1 (or the pseudogene TRBV3-2) with TRBJ1-4, with D unclear. V was shortened by 2 bases and J by 4 bases, with 8 bases between the two germline ends. Germline V CDR1 and CDR2: LGHDT, YNNKEL (reference sequence). The CDR3 is 14 amino acids. The CDR3 DNA reads as TGTGCCAGCAGCCAAAATTCCATTAATGAAAAACTGTTTTTT. Amino acid sequence: CASSQNSINEKLFF.

The chain is built from TRBV2 and TRBJ2-5; 8 nucleotides align to TRBD2. Germline V gene sequence: CDR1 SNHLY, CDR2 FYNNEI. Trimming took 0 bases from V and 5 from J; bases not matched to a gene: 5. This CDR3 is 15 amino acids long. The CDR3 nucleotides read TGTGCCAGCAGTGAAGCTAGCGGGGCGGGGGAGACCCAGTACTTC. Its protein is CASSEASGAGETQYF.